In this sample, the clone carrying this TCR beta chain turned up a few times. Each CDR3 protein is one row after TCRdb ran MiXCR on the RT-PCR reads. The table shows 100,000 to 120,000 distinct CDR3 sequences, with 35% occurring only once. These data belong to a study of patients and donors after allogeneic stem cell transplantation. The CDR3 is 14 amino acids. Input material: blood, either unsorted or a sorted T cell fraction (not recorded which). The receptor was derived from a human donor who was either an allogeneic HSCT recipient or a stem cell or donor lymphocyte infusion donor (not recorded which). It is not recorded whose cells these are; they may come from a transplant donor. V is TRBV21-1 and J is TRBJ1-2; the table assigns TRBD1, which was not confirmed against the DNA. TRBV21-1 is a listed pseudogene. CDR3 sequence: CASSKVGLGDGYTF. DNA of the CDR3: TGTGCCAGCAGCAAAGTCGGATTAGGGGATGGCTACACCTTC.